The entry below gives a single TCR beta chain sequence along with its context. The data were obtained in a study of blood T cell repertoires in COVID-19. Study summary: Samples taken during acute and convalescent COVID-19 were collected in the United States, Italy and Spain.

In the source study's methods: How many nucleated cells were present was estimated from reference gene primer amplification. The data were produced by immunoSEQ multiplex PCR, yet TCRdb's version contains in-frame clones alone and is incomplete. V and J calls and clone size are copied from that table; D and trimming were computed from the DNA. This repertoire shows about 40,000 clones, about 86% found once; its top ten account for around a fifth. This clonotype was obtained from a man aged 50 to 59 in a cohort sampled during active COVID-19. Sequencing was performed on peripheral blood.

CDR3 sequence: CASSRTTGIPYQETQYF. The CDR3 DNA sequence: TGTGCCAGCAGCCGGACTACTGGAATTCCGTACCAAGAGACCCAGTACTTC. The chain uses TRBV5-6 and TRBJ2-5; D perhaps matches TRBD2 (6 bases). Germline-derived CDR1 and CDR2 are SGHDT and YYEEEE. Between the trimmed V and J ends, which lost 4 bases and 0 bases, there was a span of 19 bases. This CDR3 is 17 amino acids long.